This T cell receptor (beta chain) was identified in a study of shared clonotypes between healthy human individuals. Cells designated naive CD8 were CD45RO-negative and were positively selected for CCR7, with terminally differentiated effector memory CD45RA+ cells excluded. This clone was counted once. From germline, CDR1 is LNHNV and CDR2 YYDKDF (reference sequence). Between the trimmed V and J ends, which lost 0 bases and 5 bases, there was a span of 13 bases. CDR3 length: 15 amino acids. Repertoires were generated with immunoSEQ multiplex PCR, while TCRdb's copy carries only in-frame clones and drops some. The repertoire holds some 2.1 million clones, with approximately 94% as singletons.

The TCR sequence derives from a man younger than 35 in good health. The chain carries TRBV15 and TRBJ2-5; D gene uncertain. Sample: naive CD8+ T cells sorted from blood. The CDR3 coding sequence is TGTGCCACCAGCAGAGACGAGGAAGACGTGGAGACCCAGTACTTC. It is translated as CATSRDEEDVETQYF. Drawing the rest from reference TRBV15 and TRBJ2-5, the complete variable domain is DAMVIQNPRYQVTQFGKPVTLSCSQTLNHNVMYWYQQKSSQAPKLLFHYYDKDFNNEADTPDNFQSRRPNTSFCFLDIRSPGLGDTAMYLCATSRDEEDVETQYFGPGTRLLVL.